This T cell receptor (beta chain) appears in the sequencing data of a study of cytomegalovirus exposure and HLA in healthy donors. Overall study results and limits: A few chains tied to CMV proved CMV antigen-specific in vitro. Reported results showed that the classifier diagnosed cytomegalovirus status with high specificity and sensitivity.

CDR3 length: 13 amino acids. V shed 5 bases and J shed 2 bases, with 9 bases lying between them. The germline V gene encodes CDR1 SEHNR and CDR2 FQNEAQ (reference sequence). Concerning this clone itself: Its antigen is still unknown.

The PCR was carried out with 60 Vbeta primers and 13 Jbeta primers. In the source study's methods: The authors later counted about 80 million unique TCR beta chains, approximately 10 million of them shared. This table comes from immunoSEQ multiplex PCR, and its TCRdb copy is limited to in-frame clones, with some not included. V, J and clone size were drawn from that table, and D and trimming were deduced from the DNA. This sample's table reports 100,000 to 150,000 clones. This TCR was sampled from a woman aged 40 to 49 in good health and CMV-seropositive. Sequencing was performed on PBMCs. This chain links TRBV7-9 with TRBJ1-2, with a tentative D call TRBD1 (6 bases). CDR3 protein: CASSPTGNYGYTF. The CDR3 DNA reads as TGTGCCAGCAGCCCAACAGGGAACTATGGCTACACCTTC.